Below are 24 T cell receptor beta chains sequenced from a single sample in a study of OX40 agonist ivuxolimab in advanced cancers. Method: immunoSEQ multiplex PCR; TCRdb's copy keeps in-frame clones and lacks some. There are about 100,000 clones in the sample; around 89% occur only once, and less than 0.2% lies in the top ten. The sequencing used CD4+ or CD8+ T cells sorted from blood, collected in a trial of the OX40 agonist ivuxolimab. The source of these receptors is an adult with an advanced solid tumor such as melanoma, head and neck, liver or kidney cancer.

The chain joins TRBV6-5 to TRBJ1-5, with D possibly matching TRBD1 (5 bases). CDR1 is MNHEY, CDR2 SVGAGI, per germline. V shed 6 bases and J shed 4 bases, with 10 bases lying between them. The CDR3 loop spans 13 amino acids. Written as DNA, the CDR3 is TGTGCCAGCAGCCGACAGACAAATCAGCCCCAGCATTTT. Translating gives CASSRQTNQPQHF.

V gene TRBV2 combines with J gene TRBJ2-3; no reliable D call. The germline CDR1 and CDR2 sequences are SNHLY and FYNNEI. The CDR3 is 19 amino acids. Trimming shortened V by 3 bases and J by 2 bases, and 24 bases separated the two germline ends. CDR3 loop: CASSDPMSNQNPITDTQYF. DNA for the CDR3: TGTGCCAGCAGTGACCCTATGTCTAACCAAAACCCCATCACAGATACGCAGTATTTT.

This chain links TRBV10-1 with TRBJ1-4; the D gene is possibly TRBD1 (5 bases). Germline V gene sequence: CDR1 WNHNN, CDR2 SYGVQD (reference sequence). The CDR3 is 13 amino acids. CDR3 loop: CTPWRDHNEKLFF. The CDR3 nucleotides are TGCACTCCGTGGAGGGACCATAATGAAAAACTGTTTTTT.

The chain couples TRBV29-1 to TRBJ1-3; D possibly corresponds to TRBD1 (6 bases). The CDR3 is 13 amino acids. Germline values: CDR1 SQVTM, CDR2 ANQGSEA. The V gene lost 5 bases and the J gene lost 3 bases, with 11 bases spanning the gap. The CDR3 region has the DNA TGCAGCGTTTCCGGGGGGCATGGAAACACCATATATTTT. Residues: CSVSGGHGNTIYF.

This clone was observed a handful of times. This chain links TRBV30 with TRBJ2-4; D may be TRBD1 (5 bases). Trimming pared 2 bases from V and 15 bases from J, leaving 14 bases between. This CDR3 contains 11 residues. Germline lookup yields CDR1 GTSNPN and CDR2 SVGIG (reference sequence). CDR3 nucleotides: TGTGCCTGGAGTAGTGACAGAGTAGGGTACTTC. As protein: CAWSSDRVGYF.

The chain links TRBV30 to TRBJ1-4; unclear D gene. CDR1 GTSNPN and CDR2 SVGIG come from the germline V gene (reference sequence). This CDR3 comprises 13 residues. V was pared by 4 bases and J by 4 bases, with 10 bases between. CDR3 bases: TGTGCCTGGATGAGGCAGAGTAATGAAAAACTGTTTTTT. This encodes CAWMRQSNEKLFF.

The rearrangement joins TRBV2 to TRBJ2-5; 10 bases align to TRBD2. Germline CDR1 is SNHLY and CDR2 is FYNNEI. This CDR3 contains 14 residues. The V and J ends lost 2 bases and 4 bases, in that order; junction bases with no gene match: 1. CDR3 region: CASSESSGRETQYF. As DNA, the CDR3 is TGTGCCAGCAGTGAATCTAGCGGGAGAGAGACCCAGTACTTC.

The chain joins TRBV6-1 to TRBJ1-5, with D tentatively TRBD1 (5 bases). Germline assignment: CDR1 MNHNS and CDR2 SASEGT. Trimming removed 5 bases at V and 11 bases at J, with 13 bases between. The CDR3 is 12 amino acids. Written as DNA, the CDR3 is TGTGCCAGCAGTCCGGGGCTCGGCGCCCAGCATTTT. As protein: CASSPGLGAQHF.

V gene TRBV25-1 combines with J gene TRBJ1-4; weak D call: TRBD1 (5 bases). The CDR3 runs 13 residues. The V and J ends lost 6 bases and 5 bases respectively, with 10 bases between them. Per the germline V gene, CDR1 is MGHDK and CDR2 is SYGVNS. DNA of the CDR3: TGTGCCAGCAGCCCTGGGGGGAATGAAAAACTGTTTTTT. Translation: CASSPGGNEKLFF.

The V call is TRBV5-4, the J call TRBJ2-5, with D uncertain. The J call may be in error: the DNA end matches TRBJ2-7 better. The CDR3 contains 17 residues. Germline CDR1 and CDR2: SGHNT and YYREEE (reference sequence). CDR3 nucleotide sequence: TGTGCCAGCAGCTTGGATCACGGCAGGACCTACTCCTACGAGCAGTACTTC. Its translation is CASSLDHGRTYSYEQYF.

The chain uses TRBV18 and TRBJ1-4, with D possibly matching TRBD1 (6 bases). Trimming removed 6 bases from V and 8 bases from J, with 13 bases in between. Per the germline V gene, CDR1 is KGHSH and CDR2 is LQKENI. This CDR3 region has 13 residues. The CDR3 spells CASSPGEREKLFF. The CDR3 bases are TGTGCCAGCTCCCCAGGGGAGAGAGAAAAACTGTTTTTT.

DNA of the CDR3: TGTGCCAGCAGTGAATACAGGGCCGGAAACTATGGCTACACCTTC. Translating it yields CASSEYRAGNYGYTF. The V gene is TRBV6-1, the J gene TRBJ1-2; a weak D match, TRBD1 (6 bases). This CDR3 contains 15 residues. The V end lost 2 bases, the J end lost 2 bases, and 12 bases lay between the germline ends. Per germline, CDR1 MNHNS and CDR2 SASEGT.

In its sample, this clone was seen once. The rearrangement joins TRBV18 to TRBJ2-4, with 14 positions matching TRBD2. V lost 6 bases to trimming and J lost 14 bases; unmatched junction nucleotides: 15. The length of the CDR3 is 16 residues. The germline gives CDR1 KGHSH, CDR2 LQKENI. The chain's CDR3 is CASSAGTSGGRGREYF. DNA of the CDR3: TGTGCCAGCTCTGCCGGGACTAGCGGGGGTCGGGGTCGCGAGTACTTC.

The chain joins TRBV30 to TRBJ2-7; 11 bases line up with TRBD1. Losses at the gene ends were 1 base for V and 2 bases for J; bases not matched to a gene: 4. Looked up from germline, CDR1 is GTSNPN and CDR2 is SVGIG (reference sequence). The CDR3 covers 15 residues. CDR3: CAWSGDRGTAYEQYF. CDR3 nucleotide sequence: TGTGCCTGGAGTGGGGACAGGGGGACAGCCTACGAGCAGTACTTC.

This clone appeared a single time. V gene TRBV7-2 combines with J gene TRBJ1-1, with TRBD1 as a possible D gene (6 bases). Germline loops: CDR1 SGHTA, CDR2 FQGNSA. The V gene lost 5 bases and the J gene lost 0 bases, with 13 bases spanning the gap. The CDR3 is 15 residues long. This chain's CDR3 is CASSGTGTLNTEAFF. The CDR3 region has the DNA TGTGCCAGCAGCGGGACCGGGACACTGAACACTGAAGCTTTCTTT.

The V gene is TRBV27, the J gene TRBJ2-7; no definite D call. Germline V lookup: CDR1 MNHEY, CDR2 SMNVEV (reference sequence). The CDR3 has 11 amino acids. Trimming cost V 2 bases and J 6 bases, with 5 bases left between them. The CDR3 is CASSLLGEQYF. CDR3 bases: TGTGCCAGCAGTTTACTGGGCGAGCAGTACTTC.

In nucleotides, the CDR3 is TGCGCCAGCAGCGGGGACAGACAAGAGACCCAGTACTTC. Translation: CASSGDRQETQYF. The chain combines TRBV5-1 with TRBJ2-5; TRBD1 aligns across 7 bases. V lost 4 bases and J lost 2; bases outside the gene matches: 2. The germline V gene has CDR1 SGHRS and CDR2 YFSETQ. This CDR3 is built from 13 residues.

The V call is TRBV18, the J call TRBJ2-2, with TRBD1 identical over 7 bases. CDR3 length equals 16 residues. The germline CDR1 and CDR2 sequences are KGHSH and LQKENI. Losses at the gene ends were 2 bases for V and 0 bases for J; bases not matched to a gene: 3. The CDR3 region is CASSPAGGSNTGELFF. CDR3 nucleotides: TGTGCCAGCTCACCAGCAGGGGGATCGAACACCGGGGAGCTGTTTTTT.

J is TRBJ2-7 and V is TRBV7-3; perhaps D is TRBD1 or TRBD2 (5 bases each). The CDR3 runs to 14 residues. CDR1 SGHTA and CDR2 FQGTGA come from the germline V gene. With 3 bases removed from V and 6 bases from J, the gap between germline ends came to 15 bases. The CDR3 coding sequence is TGTGCCAGCAGCTTCTGGCTAACGGGGCCCGAGCAGTACTTC. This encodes CASSFWLTGPEQYF.

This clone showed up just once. As DNA, the CDR3 is TGCGCCAGCAGCCAAAATGTGGGGGGGAGGGCCTCCTACAATGAGCAGTTCTTC. Its translation: CASSQNVGGRASYNEQFF. The rearrangement joins TRBV5-1 to TRBJ2-1; 7 nucleotides match TRBD2. This CDR3 has 18 amino acids. Germline assignment: CDR1 SGHRS and CDR2 YFSETQ. V dropped 4 bases and J dropped 0; count of bases not matched to a gene: 13.

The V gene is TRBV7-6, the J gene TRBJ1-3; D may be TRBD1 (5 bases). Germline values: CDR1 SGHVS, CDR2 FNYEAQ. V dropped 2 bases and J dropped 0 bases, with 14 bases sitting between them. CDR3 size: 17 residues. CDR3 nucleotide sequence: TGTGCCAGCAGCTTACTGTCAGGGTTGGGCTCTGGAAACACCATATATTTT. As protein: CASSLLSGLGSGNTIYF.

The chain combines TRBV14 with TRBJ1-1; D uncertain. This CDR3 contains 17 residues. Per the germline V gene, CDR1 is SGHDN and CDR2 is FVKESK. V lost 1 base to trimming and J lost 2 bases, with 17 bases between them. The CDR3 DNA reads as TGTGCCAGCAGCCAAGTTTCGACTCCTAGACCCAACACTGAAGCTTTCTTT. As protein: CASSQVSTPRPNTEAFF.

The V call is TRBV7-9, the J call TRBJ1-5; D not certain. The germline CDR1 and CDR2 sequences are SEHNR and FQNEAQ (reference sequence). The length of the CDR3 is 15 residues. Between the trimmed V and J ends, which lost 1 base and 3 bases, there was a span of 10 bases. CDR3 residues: CASSLVGPPNQPQHF. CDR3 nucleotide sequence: TGTGCCAGCAGCTTAGTGGGCCCTCCCAATCAGCCCCAGCATTTT.

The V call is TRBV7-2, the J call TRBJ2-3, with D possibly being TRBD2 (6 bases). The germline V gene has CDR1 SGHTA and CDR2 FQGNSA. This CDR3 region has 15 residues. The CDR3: CAPFSGLPYTDTQYF. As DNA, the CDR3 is TGTGCACCTTTTAGCGGATTACCCTACACAGATACGCAGTATTTT.